A selection of T cell receptor beta chains follows, all from one sample in a study of neurological immune-mediated disorders. One entry per CDR3 protein results from TCRdb running MiXCR on the 5' RACE reads. The sample lists tens of thousands of distinct CDR3 sequences; roughly 14% were seen once. Sequencing was carried out using PBMCs. The receptors come from a woman aged 45-65 years in good health. Each CDR3 is given with its conserved first and last residue. Each record gives: clone size, J gene, CDR3 length, V gene, D gene, CDR3 protein, CDR3 DNA. A D gene is named only where the DNA matches it firmly. The size of a clone is reported for some rows only, either as once, few or many, or as a class for expanded clones.

many | TRBJ2-7 | 14 | TRBV7-9 | . | CASSLGADFYEQYF | TGTGCCAGCAGCTTAGGGGCGGACTTCTACGAGCAGTACTTC
many | TRBJ1-5 | 18 | TRBV9 | TRBD1 | CASSGDRDRGPINQPQHF | TGTGCCAGCAGCGGGGACCGGGACAGGGGGCCCATCAATCAGCCCCAGCATTTT
once | TRBJ2-5 | 15 | TRBV7-7 | . | CASSLIGTPQETQYF | TGTGCCAGCAGCTTGATCGGGACCCCGCAAGAGACCCAGTACTTC
many | TRBJ2-3 | 14 | TRBV5-1 | TRBD1 | CASSLGTGDDTQYF | TGCGCCAGCAGCCTCGGGACAGGGGACGATACGCAGTATTTT
. | TRBJ2-4 | 17 | TRBV28 | TRBD2 | CASSLWSIGRPGNIQYF | TGTGCCAGTAGTTTATGGTCTATCGGGAGGCCGGGTAACATTCAGTACTTC
many | TRBJ2-4 | 14 | TRBV5-1 | . | CASSLADLKNIQYF | TGCGCCAGCAGCTTGGCAGACCTTAAAAACATTCAGTACTTC
many | TRBJ2-2 | 14 | TRBV29-1 | . | CSGGGGSNTGELFF | TGCAGCGGGGGTGGGGGATCGAACACCGGGGAGCTGTTTTTT
many | TRBJ2-2 | 13 | TRBV29-1 | . | CSVAPRDTGELFF | TGCAGCGTTGCTCCTAGGGACACCGGGGAGCTGTTTTTT
many | TRBJ1-5 | 14 | TRBV6-5 | TRBD1 | CASSPTGVGQPQHF | TGTGCCAGCAGCCCGACAGGGGTGGGTCAGCCCCAGCATTTT
many | TRBJ2-7 | 14 | TRBV5-1 | TRBD1 | CASSRTGMRYEQYF | TGCGCCAGCAGCCGGACAGGGATGAGATACGAGCAGTACTTC
many | TRBJ1-5 | 13 | TRBV6-6 | . | CASSYGGLEAQHF | TGTGCCAGCAGTTACGGGGGGTTGGAGGCCCAGCATTTT
. | TRBJ2-1 | 14 | TRBV18 | . | CASSSAAGSVEQFF | TGTGCCAGCTCCTCGGCTGCGGGGTCGGTTGAGCAGTTCTTC
many | TRBJ1-5 | 12 | TRBV20-1 | . | CSARRLNQPQHF | TGCAGTGCTAGACGTTTAAATCAGCCCCAGCATTTT
many | TRBJ1-6 | 13 | TRBV28 | . | CASSFRGRGPLHF | TGTGCCAGCAGTTTCAGGGGTAGAGGACCCCTCCACTTT
many | TRBJ2-2 | 15 | TRBV7-9 | . | CASSLGGSGTGELFF | TGTGCCAGCAGCTTAGGGGGTTCCGGCACCGGGGAGCTGTTTTTT
many | TRBJ1-2 | 14 | TRBV28 | . | CASSLISENYGYTF | TGTGCCAGCAGTTTAATCTCCGAGAACTATGGCTACACCTTC
few | TRBJ2-2 | 15 | TRBV7-2 | . | CASSLVWGSTGELFF | TGTGCCAGCAGCTTAGTTTGGGGTAGCACCGGGGAGCTGTTTTTT
many | TRBJ2-1 | 14 | TRBV20-1 | . | CSALAGYSYNEQFF | TGCAGTGCCCTCGCGGGGTACTCCTACAATGAGCAGTTCTTC
many | TRBJ1-5 | 14 | TRBV2 | . | CASSSGGADQPQHF | TGTGCCAGCAGTAGCGGGGGGGCTGATCAGCCCCAGCATTTT
many | TRBJ2-2 | 14 | TRBV5-5 | . | CASSLEATTGELFF | TGTGCCAGCAGCTTGGAGGCCACAACCGGGGAGCTGTTTTTT